This T cell receptor (beta chain) was retrieved from a study of blood T cell repertoires in COVID-19. In the study overall: The United States, Italy and Spain supplied acute and convalescent COVID-19 samples. In each case, the material was cDNA or gDNA derived from T cells, B-cell-depleted T cells, or PBMCs.

As processed by the authors: How many nucleated cells were present was estimated from reference gene primer amplification. Some clones are missing from TCRdb's copy, which holds only in-frame ones; the method was immunoSEQ multiplex PCR. Clone size and V and J calls were adopted from that table, with D and trimming inferred from the DNA. The table shows approximately 150,000 clones, with under 85% occurring only once. V lost 0 bases and J lost 6, with 12 bases in between. This CDR3 region has 14 residues. Germline values: CDR1 MNHNS, CDR2 SASEGT. V and J are TRBV6-1 and TRBJ2-7, with D perhaps TRBD1 (6 bases). This receptor was identified in a man aged 70-80 years who had recovered from COVID-19. The source material was peripheral blood. CDR3 sequence: CASSEAQGIGEQYF. The CDR3 DNA reads TGTGCCAGCAGTGAAGCTCAGGGGATCGGCGAGCAGTACTTC.